This TCR beta chain was recovered during a study of TIL therapy for anti-PD-1-resistant metastatic lung cancer. Sequencing used immunoSEQ v3. The assay was immunoSEQ multiplex PCR, and TCRdb's table has in-frame clones only and misses some. The sample lists 20,000 or so clones, roughly 80% occurring once. CDR1 is LNHDA, CDR2 SQIVND, per germline (reference sequence). Trimming cost V 5 bases and J 4 bases, with 11 bases left between them. CDR3 length: 14 residues. The time point: pre-treatment sample, taken before nivolumab and TIL therapy. Sequences were derived from blood, sampled at baseline. The V and J genes are TRBV19 and TRBJ1-4, with TRBD1 as a possible D gene (5 bases). This TCR derives from a person aged 25 to 85 with non-small cell lung cancer. The chain's CDR3 is CASSPGLLNEKLFF. The DNA for the CDR3 is TGTGCCAGTAGTCCGGGGCTCCTTAATGAAAAACTGTTTTTT.